These 27 T cell receptor beta chains originate from one sample sequenced in a study of blood T cell repertoires in COVID-19. Libraries were prepared by immunoSEQ multiplex PCR; TCRdb keeps only in-frame clonotypes and omits some of them. Of a few hundred thousand clones listed, 80% to 85% are singletons. Material: peripheral blood. The receptor source for this set is a woman younger than 30 with acute or convalescent COVID-19.

The rearrangement links TRBV11-2 to TRBJ2-5, with unresolved D. The CDR3 extends over 12 amino acids. Trimming removed 5 bases from V and 7 bases from J, with 11 bases in between. Germline loops: CDR1 SGHAT, CDR2 FQNNGV. CDR3 nucleotide sequence: TGTGCCAGCAGCACCGGAGTGGGGACCCAGTACTTC. Amino acids: CASSTGVGTQYF.

CDR3 loop: CASSLEGGAREQFF. The CDR3 DNA follows: TGCGCCAGCAGCTTGGAGGGCGGGGCTCGAGAGCAGTTCTTC. The V and J genes are TRBV5-1 and TRBJ2-1, with a tentative D call TRBD2 (6 bases). V gave up 0 bases and J gave up 10 bases, with 14 bases separating them. Germline CDR1 SGHRS, CDR2 YFSETQ. The CDR3 is made up of 14 amino acids.

This chain joins TRBV6-5 and TRBJ2-7, with 7 bases matching TRBD1. The length of the CDR3 is 16 residues. Looked up from germline, CDR1 is MNHEY and CDR2 is SVGAGI. V lost 0 bases, J lost 3 bases, and 8 bases stayed unmatched. CDR3 in amino acids: CASSYSSGQVLYEQYF. The DNA for the CDR3 is TGTGCCAGCAGTTACTCGAGTGGACAGGTACTCTACGAGCAGTACTTC.

J is TRBJ1-2 and V is TRBV11-2; 10 bases agree with TRBD1. V gave up 5 bases and J gave up 6 bases; unmatched junction bases: 12. This CDR3 comprises 16 residues. Germline CDR1 is SGHAT and CDR2 is FQNNGV. CDR3 nucleotides: TGTGCCAGCAGCCGGGACAGGGGTTTCGATCGGGATGGCTACACCTTC. Protein product: CASSRDRGFDRDGYTF. Variable domain in full (rest from reference TRBV11-2 and TRBJ1-2): EAGVAQSPRYKIIEKRQSVAFWCNPISGHATLYWYQQILGQGPKLLIQFQNNGVVDDSQLPKDRFSAERLKGVDSTLKIQPAKLEDSAVYLCASSRDRGFDRDGYTFGSGTRLTVV.

V is TRBV3-1 (or the pseudogene TRBV3-2) and J is TRBJ1-5; D may be TRBD1 (5 bases). Per germline, CDR1 LGHDT and CDR2 YNNKEL (reference sequence). Deletions cut 4 bases from V and 5 bases from J, with 18 bases between. The CDR3 sequence is 16 residues long. CDR3 bases: TGTGCCAGCAGCCCTGCTTGGGCAGGGTATTATCAGCCCCAGCATTTT. Residues: CASSPAWAGYYQPQHF.

This chain uses TRBV5-6 with TRBJ1-5, with 8 nucleotides matching TRBD1. The germline V gene encodes CDR1 SGHDT and CDR2 YYEEEE. After removal of 7 bases from V and 3 bases from J, the junction contained 9 bases not matched to a gene. CDR3 length equals 15 residues. The CDR3 coding sequence is TGTGCCAGCGGAATCAGGGGGCTCCCCAATCAGCCCCAGCATTTT. Protein product: CASGIRGLPNQPQHF.

This sequence joins TRBV28 and TRBJ1-2; no clear D. The germline V gene has CDR1 MDHEN and CDR2 SYDVKM. The CDR3 has 13 amino acids. Deletions cut 0 bases from V and 7 bases from J, with 9 bases between. The CDR3 spells CASSLWEEGGYTF. In nucleotides, the CDR3 is TGTGCCAGCAGTTTATGGGAGGAAGGTGGCTACACCTTC.

The gene calls are TRBV6-5 and TRBJ2-5; 9 nucleotides line up with TRBD1. The trim removed 2 bases at V and 4 bases at J, leaving 5 bases unmatched. The CDR3 length is 15 residues. Looked up from germline, CDR1 is MNHEY and CDR2 is SVGAGI. Here the CDR3 DNA reads TGTGCCAGCAGTTACGGACAGGGGAAAGGAGAGACCCAGTACTTC. This translates into CASSYGQGKGETQYF.

The chain combines TRBV5-6 with TRBJ1-5; maybe TRBD1 (5 bases). The CDR3 is made up of 13 amino acids. Germline CDR1 reads SGHDT; CDR2 reads YYEEEE. The V and J ends lost 2 bases and 7 bases respectively, with 10 bases between them. CDR3 nucleotides: TGTGCCAGCAGCTTAAGGGGTGTACAGCCCCAGCATTTT. This codes for CASSLRGVQPQHF.

The J gene is TRBJ2-7, the V gene TRBV7-8, with TRBD2 matching over 13 bases. CDR3 length equals 14 residues. Germline V gene lookup returns CDR1 SGHVS and CDR2 FQNEAQ. Trimming took 7 bases from V and 5 from J; bases not matched to a gene: 5. DNA of the CDR3: TGTGCCAGCACTAACGGACTAGCGGGAGACGAGCAGTACTTC. It translates to CASTNGLAGDEQYF. The full variable domain, rest sourced from reference TRBV7-8 and TRBJ2-7, is GAGVSQSPRYKVAKRGQDVALRCDPISGHVSLFWYQQALGQGPEFLTYFQNEAQLDKSGLPSDRFFAERPEGSVSTLKIQRTQQEDSAVYLCASTNGLAGDEQYFGPGTRLTVT.

CDR3 nucleotide sequence: TGTGCCAGACCGGGACTCCCCACCGGGGAGCTGTTTTTT. Translation gives CARPGLPTGELFF. The rearrangement links TRBV6-4 to TRBJ2-2; D might be TRBD2 (6 bases). This CDR3 has 13 amino acids. Trimming pared 9 bases from V and 4 bases from J, leaving 12 bases between. Per germline, CDR1 MRHNA and CDR2 SNTAGT.

The rearrangement joins TRBV27 to TRBJ2-6; D is ambiguous. This CDR3 has 17 amino acids. V was pared by 5 bases and J by 0 bases, with 14 bases between. The germline gives CDR1 MNHEY, CDR2 SMNVEV (reference sequence). The CDR3 spells CASSLQLFSSGANVLTF. The DNA for the CDR3 is TGTGCCAGCAGTCTCCAGTTATTCTCCTCTGGGGCCAACGTCCTGACTTTC.

V and J are TRBV10-3 and TRBJ2-7; D is uncertain. In germline, CDR1 is ENHRY, CDR2 SYGVKD. Trimming cost V 0 bases and J 3 bases, with 3 bases left between them. The CDR3 sequence is 12 residues long. CDR3 coding DNA: TGTGCCATCAGTGAGTCCAACTACGAGCAGTACTTC. Translated, it gives CAISESNYEQYF.

This chain joins TRBV7-9 and TRBJ1-1; possible D gene TRBD1, 5 bases. The germline V gene has CDR1 SEHNR and CDR2 FQNEAQ (reference sequence). The CDR3 consists of 17 residues. With 4 bases removed from V and 2 bases from J, the gap between germline ends came to 20 bases. The CDR3 is CASSSILSTGYNTEAFF. As DNA, the CDR3 is TGTGCCAGCAGCTCGATACTAAGTACAGGCTACAACACTGAAGCTTTCTTT.

This clone has more than one count but fewer than ten. The CDR3 sequence: CASGASGPQETQYF. CDR3 coding DNA: TGTGCCAGCGGGGCTAGCGGACCCCAAGAGACCCAGTACTTC. The rearrangement uses TRBV9 and TRBJ2-5, with 7 positions matching TRBD2. Germline loops: CDR1 SGDLS, CDR2 YYNGEE. The V gene end was trimmed by 7 bases and the J gene end by 1 base; junction bases not matched to a gene: 7. This CDR3 contains 14 residues.

The CDR3 sequence is CASSSGDRSGNTIYF. The CDR3 nucleotides are TGCGCCAGCAGCTCGGGGGACAGGTCTGGAAACACCATATATTTT. V and J are TRBV5-1 and TRBJ1-3; 8 bases line up with TRBD1. In germline, CDR1 is SGHRS, CDR2 YFSETQ. This CDR3 comprises 15 residues. With V trimmed by 3 bases and J by 1 base, 3 bases remained unmatched.

The chain links TRBV27 to TRBJ2-2; TRBD2 aligns across 14 bases. The CDR3 loop spans 20 amino acids. Germline V gene data show CDR1 as MNHEY and CDR2 as SMNVEV (reference sequence). The J segment lost 3 bases and the V segment lost 5 bases, leaving 14 bases of the junction unmatched. The CDR3 loop reads CASSVKTGTSGSGYTGELFF. The CDR3 DNA reads TGTGCCAGCAGTGTAAAGACCGGGACTAGCGGGAGTGGGTACACCGGGGAGCTGTTTTTT.

The chain links TRBV6-5 to TRBJ1-2; weak D call: TRBD1 (5 bases). Germline V lookup: CDR1 MNHEY, CDR2 SVGAGI. This CDR3 has 13 amino acids. Trimming cost V 6 bases and J 2 bases, with 10 bases left between them. The CDR3 DNA reads TGTGCCAGCAGAAAGGACACGAACTATGGCTACACCTTC. Protein sequence: CASRKDTNYGYTF.

The rearrangement uses TRBV11-3 and TRBJ2-1; 14 bases line up with TRBD2. V was clipped by 4 bases and J by 0 bases; unmatched bases: 11. Germline lookup yields CDR1 SGHNT and CDR2 YENEEA. The CDR3 contains 20 residues. Here the CDR3 reads CASSSPSGLAGASSYNEQFF. The DNA for the CDR3 is TGTGCCAGCAGCTCCCCATCGGGACTAGCGGGGGCAAGCTCCTACAATGAGCAGTTCTTC.

The rearrangement links TRBV5-5 to TRBJ2-3, with D perhaps TRBD1 (6 bases). Germline lookup yields CDR1 SGHKS and CDR2 YYEKEE (reference sequence). This CDR3 spans 14 amino acids. Deletions cut 7 bases from V and 4 bases from J, with 16 bases between. This CDR3 is CASFAGTWSDTQYF. CDR3 DNA: TGTGCCAGCTTCGCAGGGACATGGTCAGATACGCAGTATTTT.

The rearrangement links TRBV4-3 to TRBJ2-7; 11 nucleotides match TRBD2. Germline assignment: CDR1 LGHNA and CDR2 YSLEER. This CDR3 is 19 amino acids long. V shed 0 bases and J 2 bases; nucleotides not matched to a gene: 12. The CDR3 DNA reads TGCGCCAGCAGCCAAGATCTACTAGCGGGGGTACCCTCCCCCTACGAGCAGTACTTC. Translation: CASSQDLLAGVPSPYEQYF.

V and J are TRBV4-1 and TRBJ2-5, with 11 bases matching TRBD2. The CDR3 runs to 16 residues. Germline values: CDR1 MGHRA, CDR2 YSYEKL. V lost 1 base, J lost 5 bases, and 6 bases stayed unmatched. The CDR3 DNA reads as TGCGCCAGCAGCCAAGTACTAGCGGGAGTAGGGGAGACCCAGTACTTC. Its protein is CASSQVLAGVGETQYF.

The rearrangement uses TRBV2 and TRBJ2-2, with a possible D match to TRBD1 (6 bases). Trimming pared 4 bases from V and 4 bases from J, leaving 13 bases between. Germline lookup yields CDR1 SNHLY and CDR2 FYNNEI. CDR3 length: 15 residues. Written as DNA, the CDR3 is TGTGCCAGCAGTGGAATAGGGGGTGGCACCGGGGAGCTGTTTTTT. It codes for CASSGIGGGTGELFF. The full variable domain, its missing parts supplied by reference TRBV2 and TRBJ2-2, is EPEVTQTPSHQVTQMGQEVILRCVPISNHLYFYWYRQILGQKVEFLVSFYNNEISEKSEIFDDQFSVERPDGSNFTLKIRSTKLEDSAMYFCASSGIGGGTGELFFGEGSRLTVL.

This chain connects TRBV29-1 to TRBJ1-2; D might be TRBD1 (6 bases). Per the germline V gene, CDR1 is SQVTM and CDR2 is ANQGSEA. The ends were cut back, 4 bases at V and 7 bases at J, with 13 bases in the middle. This CDR3 has 12 residues. The CDR3 bases are TGCAGCGTTGGACAGGCCCTTGGTGGCTACACCTTC. This sequence encodes CSVGQALGGYTF.

The gene calls are TRBV9 and TRBJ1-1; TRBD1 is a possible D gene (6 bases). The CDR3 runs to 15 residues. Germline V gene sequence: CDR1 SGDLS, CDR2 YYNGEE. Trimming pared 3 bases from V and 1 base from J, leaving 13 bases between. The CDR3 sequence is CASSEGGQKNTEAFF. CDR3 sequence (DNA): TGTGCCAGCAGCGAAGGAGGACAGAAGAACACTGAAGCTTTCTTT.

The chain employs TRBV11-2 and TRBJ1-2; D is ambiguous. From germline, CDR1 is SGHAT and CDR2 FQNNGV. Deletions cut 1 base from V and 3 bases from J, with 9 bases between. The CDR3 loop spans 14 amino acids. The CDR3 region has the DNA TGTGCCAGCAGCTTAGCGGGGAGGGACTATGGCTACACCTTC. It codes for CASSLAGRDYGYTF. Together with reference TRBV11-2 and TRBJ1-2, the CDR3 gives the full variable domain: EAGVAQSPRYKIIEKRQSVAFWCNPISGHATLYWYQQILGQGPKLLIQFQNNGVVDDSQLPKDRFSAERLKGVDSTLKIQPAKLEDSAVYLCASSLAGRDYGYTFGSGTRLTVV.

This clone turned up a few times. The rearrangement joins TRBV9 to TRBJ2-1, with unresolved D. Germline V gives CDR1 SGDLS, CDR2 YYNGEE. V dropped 0 bases and J dropped 3 bases, with 7 bases sitting between them. The CDR3 is 14 residues long. CDR3 sequence (DNA): TGTGCCAGCAGCGTAGCACTAAACTACAATGAGCAGTTCTTC. This translates into CASSVALNYNEQFF.